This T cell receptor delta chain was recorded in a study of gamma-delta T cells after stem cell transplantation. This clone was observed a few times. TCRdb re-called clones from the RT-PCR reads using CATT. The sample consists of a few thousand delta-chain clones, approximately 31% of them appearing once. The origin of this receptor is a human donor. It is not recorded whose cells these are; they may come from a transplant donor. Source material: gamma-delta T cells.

The DNA of the CDR3 is TGTGCCTGTGACGCCGTCGGACTGGGGGATACTGGCACCGATAAACTCATCTTT. Protein product: CACDAVGLGDTGTDKLIF. The chain recombines TRDV2 with TRDJ1; 12 nucleotides match TRDD3. V lost 3 bases, J lost 1 base, and 11 bases stayed unmatched. The germline gives CDR1 GEAIGNYY, CDR2 EKD. CDR3 length equals 18 residues.